These 9 T cell receptor beta chains came from one sample sequenced in a study of cytomegalovirus exposure and HLA in healthy donors. The PCR contained 60 Vbeta and 13 Jbeta primers. Profiled with immunoSEQ multiplex PCR; TCRdb holds only in-frame clones, not every one. This table holds roughly 65,000 clones, about four fifths found once. Input material: PBMCs. Receptors were obtained from a woman in her 30s in good health and CMV-seronegative.

The chain employs TRBV4-1 and TRBJ2-3; D possibly corresponds to TRBD1 (6 bases). Germline V gene sequence: CDR1 MGHRA, CDR2 YSYEKL. Trimming stripped 1 base from V and 4 bases from J, with 15 bases between. The CDR3 runs to 16 residues. In DNA form, the CDR3 reads TGCGCCAGCAGCCAAGTCGCGGACAGAGGCTCAGATACGCAGTATTTT. Amino acid sequence: CASSQVADRGSDTQYF.

This clone was recorded once. The V gene is TRBV7-8, the J gene TRBJ1-5; D ambiguous. The CDR3 has 13 residues. Germline CDR1 and CDR2: SGHVS and FQNEAQ. The V and J ends lost 1 base and 5 bases respectively, with 6 bases between them. CDR3 residues: CASSLGSHQPQHF. In DNA, the CDR3 is TGTGCCAGCAGCTTAGGGAGTCATCAGCCCCAGCATTTT.

This chain links TRBV9 with TRBJ2-7, with D possibly being TRBD1 (6 bases). V was shortened by 3 bases and J by 0 bases, with 16 bases between the two germline ends. Germline V gene data show CDR1 as SGDLS and CDR2 as YYNGEE. This CDR3 has 16 amino acids. The chain's CDR3 is CASSANRQASSYEQYF. CDR3 DNA: TGTGCCAGCAGCGCCAACCGACAGGCCAGCTCCTACGAGCAGTACTTC.

The chain carries TRBV7-9 and TRBJ2-7; D is perhaps TRBD2 (6 bases). Per germline, CDR1 SEHNR and CDR2 FQNEAQ (reference sequence). The CDR3 has 14 residues. Trimming cost V 5 bases and J 1 base, with 12 bases left between them. The CDR3 sequence: CASSPGGLSYEQYF. DNA for the CDR3: TGTGCCAGCAGCCCCGGAGGACTATCCTACGAGCAGTACTTC.

The chain employs TRBV5-8 and TRBJ2-7; possible D gene TRBD2, 5 bases. V gave up 0 bases and J gave up 6 bases, with 7 bases separating them. The CDR3 is 12 amino acids. Germline assignment: CDR1 SGHTS and CDR2 YDEGEE. DNA of the CDR3: TGTGCCAGCAGCTTGGGAGGGCTCGAGCAGTACTTC. It specifies CASSLGGLEQYF.

The rearrangement uses TRBV10-3 and TRBJ1-2, with a tentative D call TRBD1 (6 bases). The CDR3 runs 13 residues. The V gene lost 2 bases and the J gene lost 4 bases, with 8 bases spanning the gap. Germline V lookup: CDR1 ENHRY, CDR2 SYGVKD. CDR3 DNA: TGTGCCATCAGTGAGGGCAGGGGCTATGGCTACACCTTC. As protein: CAISEGRGYGYTF.

The V gene is TRBV5-1, the J gene TRBJ2-2; 7 nucleotides match TRBD2. The trim removed 5 bases at V and 13 bases at J, leaving 11 bases unmatched. The CDR3 has 13 amino acids. The V gene's germline CDR1 is SGHRS and CDR2 YFSETQ. This chain's CDR3 is CASSISGMTPLFF. In nucleotides, the CDR3 is TGCGCCAGCAGTATAAGCGGGATGACCCCGCTGTTTTTT.

This chain connects TRBV29-1 to TRBJ2-3, with D perhaps matching TRBD1 (6 bases). This CDR3 comprises 14 residues. V dropped 4 bases and J dropped 4 bases, with 15 bases sitting between them. Germline V gives CDR1 SQVTM, CDR2 ANQGSEA. CDR3 region: CSVANRAGSDTQYF. CDR3 coding DNA: TGCAGCGTTGCAAACAGGGCAGGGTCAGATACGCAGTATTTT.

This clone was seen only a few times. The CDR3 DNA is TGTGCCAGCAGCTCTGTCCACACTGAAGCTTTCTTT. Translation gives CASSSVHTEAFF. The chain is built from TRBV7-9 and TRBJ1-1, with no clear D. Between the trimmed V and J ends, which lost 4 bases and 3 bases, there was a span of 6 bases. There are 12 residues in the CDR3. CDR1 and CDR2 from the germline V gene are SEHNR and FQNEAQ (reference sequence).